Presented here are 15 T cell receptor beta chains from one specimen sequenced in a study of blood T cell repertoires in COVID-19. Clones were read by immunoSEQ multiplex PCR, and TCRdb kept only the in-frame ones, dropping some. Of around 65,000 clones listed, less than 85% are singletons. The sequencing sample was made of peripheral blood. Receptors originate from a man aged 55 to 70 with acute or convalescent COVID-19.

The chain joins TRBV27 to TRBJ2-3; 7 bases are a match to TRBD2. CDR1 and CDR2 from the germline V gene are MNHEY and SMNVEV (reference sequence). This CDR3 contains 16 residues. J lost 2 bases, V lost 4 bases, and 9 bases had no gene match. The CDR3 spells CASSWEGRIYTDTQYF. The CDR3 nucleotides are TGTGCCAGCAGTTGGGAGGGACGGATATACACAGATACGCAGTATTTT.

V and J are TRBV7-9 and TRBJ1-4, with TRBD1 as a possible D gene (5 bases). There are 15 residues in the CDR3. Between the trimmed V and J ends, which lost 5 bases and 3 bases, there was a span of 13 bases. Germline V CDR1 and CDR2: SEHNR, FQNEAQ (reference sequence). The CDR3 is CASSHPQGPNEKLFF. The DNA of the CDR3 is TGTGCCAGCAGCCATCCGCAGGGTCCTAATGAAAAACTGTTTTTT.

J is TRBJ1-2 and V is TRBV5-6; TRBD1 agrees at 9 bases. The CDR3 has 15 amino acids. Trimming removed 3 bases from V and 4 bases from J; junction bases left unmatched: 7. Germline V gene sequence: CDR1 SGHDT, CDR2 YYEEEE. CDR3 nucleotides: TGTGCCAGCAGCTCCCGGACAGGGGTGAGCTATGGCTACACCTTC. Translating gives CASSSRTGVSYGYTF.

The gene calls are TRBV6-5 and TRBJ1-1; the match to TRBD1 covers 9 bases. The CDR3 runs 13 residues. Germline assignment: CDR1 MNHEY and CDR2 SVGAGI. Germline trimming cut 5 bases from V and 9 bases from J; bases unmatched to any gene: 7. CDR3: CASSPGQGFKAFF. As DNA, the CDR3 is TGTGCCAGCAGTCCGGGACAGGGATTTAAAGCTTTCTTT.

The CDR3 coding sequence is TGTGCCAGCAGCTCTCAGGGGGCGGACACCGGGGAGCTGTTTTTT. It translates to CASSSQGADTGELFF. The genes are TRBV7-2 and TRBJ2-2; 8 bases line up with TRBD1. The CDR3 is 15 residues long. Germline V CDR1 and CDR2: SGHTA, FQGNSA. Trimming cost V 4 bases and J 3 bases; bases outside gene matches: 4.

The chain links TRBV7-9 to TRBJ1-5, with 9 bases aligning to TRBD1. This CDR3 contains 13 residues. Trimming at V came to 8 bases and at J to 3 bases, leaving 2 bases not matched to a gene. The germline V gene has CDR1 SEHNR and CDR2 FQNEAQ (reference sequence). Here the CDR3 DNA reads TGTGCCAGCGGGACAGGGATCAATCAGCCCCAGCATTTT. Translating it yields CASGTGINQPQHF. Combining the CDR3 with reference TRBV7-9 and TRBJ1-5 gives the whole variable domain DTGVSQNPRHKITKRGQNVTFRCDPISEHNRLYWYRQTLGQGPEFLTYFQNEAQLEKSRLLSDRFSAERPKGSFSTLEIQRTEQGDSAMYLCASGTGINQPQHFGDGTRLSIL.

The rearrangement links TRBV21-1 to TRBJ2-2; TRBD1 is taken as the D call from the table, unchecked against the DNA. TRBV21-1 counts as a pseudogene. The length of the CDR3 is 16 residues. CDR3 amino acids: CASRDRGLTDTGELFF. In DNA, the CDR3 is TGTGCCAGCCGGGACAGGGGGCTCACGGACACCGGGGAGCTGTTTTTT.

V gene TRBV24-1 combines with J gene TRBJ1-1; no definite D call. From germline, CDR1 is KGHDR and CDR2 SFDVKD. The CDR3 has 14 amino acids. V gave up 4 bases and J gave up 3 bases, with 11 bases separating them. The CDR3 nucleotides read TGTGCCACCAGTGAGGACCGGGAGGACACTGAAGCTTTCTTT. Protein sequence: CATSEDREDTEAFF.

The rearrangement joins TRBV2 to TRBJ1-5, with D perhaps TRBD1 (6 bases). Between the trimmed V and J ends, which lost 7 bases and 9 bases, there was a span of 16 bases. This CDR3 comprises 13 residues. The germline CDR1 and CDR2 sequences are SNHLY and FYNNEI. The CDR3 DNA reads TGTGCCAGCAAGGGGGACCCTTCGTCGCCCCAGCATTTT. This sequence encodes CASKGDPSSPQHF.

This chain connects TRBV11-2 to TRBJ2-5, with D hard to call. The CDR3 runs 13 residues. Trimming removed 1 base at V and 2 bases at J, with 5 bases between. Germline CDR1 is SGHAT and CDR2 is FQNNGV. CDR3 sequence (DNA): TGTGCCAGCAGCTTAGGGGCTCAAGAGACCCAGTACTTC. This encodes CASSLGAQETQYF.

The chain carries TRBV7-2 and TRBJ1-5; D is unresolved. Trimming took 5 bases from V and 4 from J, leaving 18 bases between them. CDR3 length: 16 amino acids. Germline values: CDR1 SGHTA, CDR2 FQGNSA. The CDR3, as DNA: TGTGCCAGCAGCCTCCGGTCCCGGGAAGGGAATCAGCCCCAGCATTTT. Amino acids: CASSLRSREGNQPQHF.

The chain carries TRBV7-2 and TRBJ1-2; D may be TRBD1 (5 bases). The CDR3 runs 13 residues. V lost 1 base and J 8 bases, leaving 11 bases between the germline ends. Germline-derived CDR1 and CDR2 are SGHTA and FQGNSA. CDR3 bases: TGTGCCAGCAGCTTAGTTGCAGGGAGGGGCTACACCTTC. Protein: CASSLVAGRGYTF. Complete variable domain (other parts from reference TRBV7-2 and TRBJ1-2): GAGVSQSPSNKVTEKGKDVELRCDPISGHTALYWYRQSLGQGLEFLIYFQGNSAPDKSGLPSDRFSAERTGGSVSTLTIQRTQQEDSAVYLCASSLVAGRGYTFGSGTRLTVV.

The J gene is TRBJ2-3, the V gene TRBV28; 8 nucleotides line up with TRBD2. This CDR3 has 15 residues. CDR1 and CDR2 from the germline V gene are MDHEN and SYDVKM. Trimming at V came to 6 bases and at J to 5 bases, leaving 10 bases not matched to a gene. Written as DNA, the CDR3 is TGTGCCAGCAGACACGGAGCGGGAGCGGTAGATACGCAGTATTTT. Its protein product is CASRHGAGAVDTQYF. The whole variable domain, filled in from reference TRBV28 and TRBJ2-3, reads DVKVTQSSRYLVKRTGEKVFLECVQDMDHENMFWYRQDPGLGLRLIYFSYDVKMKEKGDIPEGYSVSREKKERFSLILESASTNQTSMYLCASRHGAGAVDTQYFGPGTRLTVL.

The gene calls are TRBV28 and TRBJ1-1; 10 bases agree with TRBD1. Germline V CDR1 and CDR2: MDHEN, SYDVKM. With 7 bases clipped from V and 3 bases from J, the junction kept 8 bases outside the gene matches. The CDR3 has 15 residues. The CDR3 nucleotides read TGTGCCAGCACGACAGGGGGCGCGGGTGACACTGAAGCTTTCTTT. Protein sequence: CASTTGGAGDTEAFF.

This chain uses TRBV5-6 with TRBJ1-4; 9 nucleotides match TRBD1. The CDR3 covers 15 residues. Germline lookup yields CDR1 SGHDT and CDR2 YYEEEE. V shed 3 bases and J 8 bases; nucleotides not matched to a gene: 8. The CDR3 is CASSSRTGADEKLFF. In DNA form, the CDR3 reads TGTGCCAGCAGCTCGCGGACAGGGGCGGACGAAAAACTGTTTTTT.